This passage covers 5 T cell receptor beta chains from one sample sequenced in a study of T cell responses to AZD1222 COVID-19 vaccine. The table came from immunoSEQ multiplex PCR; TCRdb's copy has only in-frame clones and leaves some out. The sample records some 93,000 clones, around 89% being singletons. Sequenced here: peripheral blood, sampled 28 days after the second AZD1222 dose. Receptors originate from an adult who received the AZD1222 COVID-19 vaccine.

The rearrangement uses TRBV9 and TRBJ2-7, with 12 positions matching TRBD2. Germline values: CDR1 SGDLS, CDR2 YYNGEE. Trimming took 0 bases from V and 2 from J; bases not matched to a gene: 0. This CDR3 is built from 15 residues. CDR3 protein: CASSVGTSGTYEQYF. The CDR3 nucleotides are TGTGCCAGCAGCGTAGGGACTAGCGGGACCTACGAGCAGTACTTC.

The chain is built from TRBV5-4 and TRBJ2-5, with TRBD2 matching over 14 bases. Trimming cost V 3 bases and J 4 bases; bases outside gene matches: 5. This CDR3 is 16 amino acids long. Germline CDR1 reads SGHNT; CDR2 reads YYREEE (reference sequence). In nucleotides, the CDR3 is TGTGCCAGCAGCTCCCCGACTAGCGGGAGGGGAGAGACCCAGTACTTC. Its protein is CASSSPTSGRGETQYF.

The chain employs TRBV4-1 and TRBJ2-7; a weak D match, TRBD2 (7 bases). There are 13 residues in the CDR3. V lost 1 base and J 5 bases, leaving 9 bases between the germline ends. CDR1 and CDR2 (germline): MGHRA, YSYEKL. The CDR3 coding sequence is TGCGCCAGCAGCCAAGTAGGGGGGGACGAGCAGTACTTC. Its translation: CASSQVGGDEQYF.

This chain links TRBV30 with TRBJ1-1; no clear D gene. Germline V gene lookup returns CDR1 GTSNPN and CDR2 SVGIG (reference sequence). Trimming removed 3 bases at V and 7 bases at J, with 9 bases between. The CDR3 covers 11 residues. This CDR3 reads CAWRGRGEAFF. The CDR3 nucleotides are TGTGCCTGGAGAGGGAGAGGTGAAGCTTTCTTT.

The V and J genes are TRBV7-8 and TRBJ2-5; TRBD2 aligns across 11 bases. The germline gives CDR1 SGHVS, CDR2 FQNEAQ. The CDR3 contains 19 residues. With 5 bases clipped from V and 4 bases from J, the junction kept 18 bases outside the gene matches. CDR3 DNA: TGTGCCAGCAGCCCTTATGGGGGCGCTTTACTAGCGGGGGCAGAGACCCAGTACTTC. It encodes CASSPYGGALLAGAETQYF.